In this sample, the clone carrying this T cell receptor beta chain turned up a few times. Germline lookup yields CDR1 MNHEY and CDR2 SVGAGI. V lost 6 bases, J lost 7 bases, and 15 bases lay in between. The CDR3 spans 13 residues. Via MiXCR, TCRdb re-called the RT-PCR reads, giving one row per CDR3 protein. The table lists 650,000 to 800,000 distinct CDR3 sequences, more than 13% of them singletons, with 3.6% in the top ten. The specimen sequenced was memory CD4+ T cells from blood. This clonotype was sampled from a female donor in good health, serving as a healthy control. The chain links TRBV6-5 to TRBJ1-2, with D perhaps matching TRBD1 (5 bases). The CDR3 loop is CASRLGIGGGYTF. Written as DNA, the CDR3 is TGTGCCAGCAGACTGGGGATTGGGGGTGGCTACACCTTC.